These T cell receptor beta chains were read from a single sample in a study of blood T cell repertoires in COVID-19. Profiled with immunoSEQ multiplex PCR; TCRdb holds only in-frame clones, not every one. In the table there are roughly 230,000 clones, approximately 91% of which are singletons. The sequencing input was peripheral blood. Receptors originate from a human donor in a cohort sampled during active COVID-19. CDR3s include the opening cysteine and the closing phenylalanine or tryptophan. A D gene is named only where the DNA matches it firmly. Expanded clones are given a class, and other clones once, few, many or no size at all.

D	V	J	size	DNA	CDR3
TRBD1	TRBV5-1	TRBJ2-7	once	TGCGCCAGCAGCCGGACAGGGCGCTCCTACGAGCAGTACTTC	CASSRTGRSYEQYF
.	TRBV19	TRBJ2-7	.	TGTGCCAGTAGTATAACAGGGGAGGCCTACGAGCAGTACTTC	CASSITGEAYEQYF
.	TRBV9	TRBJ1-1	.	TGTGCCAGCAGCGACGAGGACGAGAGGGGGTCCACTGAAGCTTTCTTT	CASSDEDERGSTEAFF
.	TRBV12-3/TRBV12-4	TRBJ1-5	.	TGTGCCAGCAGTTTTTCGCGGGATCAGCCCCAGCATTTT	CASSFSRDQPQHF
.	TRBV11-2	TRBJ1-1	.	TGTGCCAGCAGCCTCCAGAGAAGCAGGACTGAAGCTTTCTTT	CASSLQRSRTEAFF
.	TRBV4-3	TRBJ1-1	.	TGCGCCAGCAGCGAAAGCCGGCCCGGGATGAACACTGAAGCTTTCTTT	CASSESRPGMNTEAFF
.	TRBV18	TRBJ2-7	once	TGTGCCAGCTCCCCAGCAGGGGGGTACGAGCAGTACTTC	CASSPAGGYEQYF
TRBD2	TRBV6-2/TRBV6-3	TRBJ2-7	.	TGTGCCAGCAGCCACGGTCTAGCGGTATACGAGCAGTACTTC	CASSHGLAVYEQYF
TRBD1	TRBV11-2	TRBJ2-7	many	TGTGCCAGCAGCGGACAGGGGTCCTACGAGCAGTACTTC	CASSGQGSYEQYF
.	TRBV7-2	TRBJ1-6	few	TGTGCCAGCAGCTTAGCGCACAGGAATTCACCCCTCCACTTT	CASSLAHRNSPLHF
TRBD1	TRBV5-4	TRBJ2-7	.	TGTGCCAGCAGCTTTCCCGGGACAGACTCCTACGAGCAGTACTTC	CASSFPGTDSYEQYF
.	TRBV19	TRBJ1-2	once	TGTGCCAGTAATCAGGGGTTCGTCTATGGCTACACCTTC	CASNQGFVYGYTF
.	TRBV29-1	TRBJ1-2	.	TGCAGCGTTGCCCAACGACAGGTCCCGCAAGGCTACACCTTC	CSVAQRQVPQGYTF
.	TRBV4-1	TRBJ2-7	.	TGCGCCAGCAGCCATCGAATAGCTTACGAGCAGTACTTC	CASSHRIAYEQYF
.	TRBV29-1	TRBJ1-1	once	TGCAGCGCAGCTGCCTGGAACACTGAAGCTTTCTTT	CSAAAWNTEAFF